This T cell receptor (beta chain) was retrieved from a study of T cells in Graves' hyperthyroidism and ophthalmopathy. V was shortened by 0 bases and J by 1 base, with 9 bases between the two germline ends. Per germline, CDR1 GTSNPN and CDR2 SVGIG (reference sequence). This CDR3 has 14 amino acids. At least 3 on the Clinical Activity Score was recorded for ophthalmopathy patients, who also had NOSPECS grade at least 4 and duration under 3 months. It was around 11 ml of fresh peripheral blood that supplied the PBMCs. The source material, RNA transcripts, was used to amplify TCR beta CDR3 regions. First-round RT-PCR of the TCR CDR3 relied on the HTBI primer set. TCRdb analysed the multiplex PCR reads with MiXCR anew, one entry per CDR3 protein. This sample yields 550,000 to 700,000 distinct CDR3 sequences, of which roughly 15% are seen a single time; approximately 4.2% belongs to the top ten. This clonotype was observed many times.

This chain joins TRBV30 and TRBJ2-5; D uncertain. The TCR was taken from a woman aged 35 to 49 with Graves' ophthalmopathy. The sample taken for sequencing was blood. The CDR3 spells CAWSVPLGQETQYF. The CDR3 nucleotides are TGTGCCTGGAGTGTCCCCCTGGGCCAAGAGACCCAGTACTTC.